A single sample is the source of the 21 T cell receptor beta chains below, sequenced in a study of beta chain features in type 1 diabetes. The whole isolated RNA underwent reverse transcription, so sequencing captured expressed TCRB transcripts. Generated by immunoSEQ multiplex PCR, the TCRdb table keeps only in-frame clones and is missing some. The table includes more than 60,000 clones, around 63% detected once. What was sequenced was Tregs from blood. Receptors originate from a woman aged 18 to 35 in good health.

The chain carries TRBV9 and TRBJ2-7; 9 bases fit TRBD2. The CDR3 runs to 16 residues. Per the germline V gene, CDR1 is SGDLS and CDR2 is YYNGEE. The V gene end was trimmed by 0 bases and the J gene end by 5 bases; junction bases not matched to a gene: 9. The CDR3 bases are TGTGCCAGCAGCGTAGGGCTAGCGGGGAGGCTGAACGAGCAGTACTTC. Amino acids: CASSVGLAGRLNEQYF.

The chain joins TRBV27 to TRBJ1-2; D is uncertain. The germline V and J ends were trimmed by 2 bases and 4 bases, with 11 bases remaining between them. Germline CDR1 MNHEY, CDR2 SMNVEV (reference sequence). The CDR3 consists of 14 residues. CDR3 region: CASSLSQEVYGYTF. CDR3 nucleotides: TGTGCCAGCAGTTTAAGTCAGGAGGTCTATGGCTACACCTTC.

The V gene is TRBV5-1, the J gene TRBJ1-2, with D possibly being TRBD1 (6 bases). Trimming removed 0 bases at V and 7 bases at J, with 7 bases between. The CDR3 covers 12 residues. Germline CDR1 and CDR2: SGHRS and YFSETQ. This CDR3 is CASSLATGGYTF. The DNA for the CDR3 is TGCGCCAGCAGCTTGGCGACAGGTGGCTACACCTTC.

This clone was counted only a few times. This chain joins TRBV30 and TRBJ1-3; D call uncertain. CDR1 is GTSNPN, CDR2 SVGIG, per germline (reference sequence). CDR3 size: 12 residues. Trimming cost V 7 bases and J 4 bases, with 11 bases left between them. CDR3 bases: TGTGCCTCGAACGCAGGAGGAAACACCATATATTTT. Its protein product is CASNAGGNTIYF.

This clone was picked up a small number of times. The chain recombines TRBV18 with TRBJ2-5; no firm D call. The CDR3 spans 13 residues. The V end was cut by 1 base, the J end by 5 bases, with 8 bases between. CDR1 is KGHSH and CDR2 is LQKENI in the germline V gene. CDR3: CASSPRPRETQYF. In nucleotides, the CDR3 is TGTGCCAGCTCACCACGCCCCAGGGAGACCCAGTACTTC.

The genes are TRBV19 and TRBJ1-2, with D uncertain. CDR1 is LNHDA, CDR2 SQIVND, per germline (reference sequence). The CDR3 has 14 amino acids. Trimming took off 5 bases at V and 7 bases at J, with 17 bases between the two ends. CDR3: CASSEEGAFGGYTF. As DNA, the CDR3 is TGTGCCAGTAGTGAGGAGGGAGCTTTCGGTGGCTACACCTTC.

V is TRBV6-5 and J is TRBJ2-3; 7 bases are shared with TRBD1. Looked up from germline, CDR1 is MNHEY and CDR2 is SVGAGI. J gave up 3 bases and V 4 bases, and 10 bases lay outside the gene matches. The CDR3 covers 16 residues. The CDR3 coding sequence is TGTGCCAGCAGTTCAGCTCCGACAGGGTCGACAGATACGCAGTATTTT. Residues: CASSSAPTGSTDTQYF.

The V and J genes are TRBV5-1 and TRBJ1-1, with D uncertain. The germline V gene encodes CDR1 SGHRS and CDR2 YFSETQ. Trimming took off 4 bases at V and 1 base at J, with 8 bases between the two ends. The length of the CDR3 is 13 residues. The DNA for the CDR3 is TGCGCCAGCAGCCAGCGGCGGAACACTGAAGCTTTCTTT. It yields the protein CASSQRRNTEAFF.

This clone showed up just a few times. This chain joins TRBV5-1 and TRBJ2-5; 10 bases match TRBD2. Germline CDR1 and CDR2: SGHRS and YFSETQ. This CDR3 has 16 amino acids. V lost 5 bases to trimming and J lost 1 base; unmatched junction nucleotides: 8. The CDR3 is CASSPAGGVLQETQYF. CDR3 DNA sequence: TGCGCCAGCAGTCCAGCGGGAGGGGTGCTCCAAGAGACCCAGTACTTC.

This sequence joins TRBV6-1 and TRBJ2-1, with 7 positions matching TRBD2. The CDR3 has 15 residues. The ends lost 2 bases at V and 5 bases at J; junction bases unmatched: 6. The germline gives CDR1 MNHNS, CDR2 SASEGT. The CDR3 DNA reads TGTGCCAGCAGTGAAAGCGGGGCCTATAACAATGAGCAGTTCTTC. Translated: CASSESGAYNNEQFF.

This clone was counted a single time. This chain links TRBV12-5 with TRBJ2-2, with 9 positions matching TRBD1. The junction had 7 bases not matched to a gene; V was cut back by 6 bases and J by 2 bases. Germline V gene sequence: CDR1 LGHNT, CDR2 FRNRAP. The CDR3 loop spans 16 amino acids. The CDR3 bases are TGTGCTAGTGGGGGGGGACAGGGTTTCAACACCGGGGAGCTGTTTTTT. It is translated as CASGGGQGFNTGELFF.

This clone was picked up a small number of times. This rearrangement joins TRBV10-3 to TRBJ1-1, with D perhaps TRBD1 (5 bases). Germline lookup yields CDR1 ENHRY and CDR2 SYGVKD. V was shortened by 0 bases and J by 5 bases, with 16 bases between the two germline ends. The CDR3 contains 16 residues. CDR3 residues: CAISESTNSGVTEAFF. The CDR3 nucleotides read TGTGCCATCAGTGAGTCAACCAACTCGGGGGTAACTGAAGCTTTCTTT.

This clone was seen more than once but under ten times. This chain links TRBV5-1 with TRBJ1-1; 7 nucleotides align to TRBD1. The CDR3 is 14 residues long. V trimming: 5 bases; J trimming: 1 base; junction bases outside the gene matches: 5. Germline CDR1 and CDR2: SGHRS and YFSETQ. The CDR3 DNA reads TGCGCCAGCAGTAAGACAGGGACGAACACTGAAGCTTTCTTT. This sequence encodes CASSKTGTNTEAFF.

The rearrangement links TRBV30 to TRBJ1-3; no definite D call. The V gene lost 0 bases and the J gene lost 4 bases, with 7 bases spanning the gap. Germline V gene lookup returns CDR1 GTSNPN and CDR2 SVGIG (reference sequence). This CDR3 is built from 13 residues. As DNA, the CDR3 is TGTGCCTGGAGTGTACTTACGGGAAACACCATATATTTT. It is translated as CAWSVLTGNTIYF.

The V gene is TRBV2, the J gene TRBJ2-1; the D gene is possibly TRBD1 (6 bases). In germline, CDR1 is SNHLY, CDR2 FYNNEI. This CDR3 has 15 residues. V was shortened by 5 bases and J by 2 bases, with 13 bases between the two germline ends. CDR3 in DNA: TGTGCCAGCAGTAGGGACACGACACCCTACAATGAGCAGTTCTTC. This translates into CASSRDTTPYNEQFF.

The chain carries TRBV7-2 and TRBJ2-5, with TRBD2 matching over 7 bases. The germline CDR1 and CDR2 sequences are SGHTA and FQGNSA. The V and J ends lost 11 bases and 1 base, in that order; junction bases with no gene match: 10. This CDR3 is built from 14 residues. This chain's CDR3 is CASQSGGGQETQYF. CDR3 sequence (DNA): TGTGCCTCCCAATCGGGCGGGGGCCAAGAGACCCAGTACTTC.

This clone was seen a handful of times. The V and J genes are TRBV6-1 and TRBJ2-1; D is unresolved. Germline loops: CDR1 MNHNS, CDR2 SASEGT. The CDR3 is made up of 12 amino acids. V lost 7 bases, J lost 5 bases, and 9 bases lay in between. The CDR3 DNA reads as TGTGCCAGCACCAAGAACAACAATGAGCAGTTCTTC. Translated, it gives CASTKNNNEQFF.

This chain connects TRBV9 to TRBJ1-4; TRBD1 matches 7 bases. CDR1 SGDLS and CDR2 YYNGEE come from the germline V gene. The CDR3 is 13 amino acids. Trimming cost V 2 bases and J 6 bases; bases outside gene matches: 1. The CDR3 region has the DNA TGTGCCAGCAGCGTTCAGGGGGATGAAAAACTGTTTTTT. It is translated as CASSVQGDEKLFF.

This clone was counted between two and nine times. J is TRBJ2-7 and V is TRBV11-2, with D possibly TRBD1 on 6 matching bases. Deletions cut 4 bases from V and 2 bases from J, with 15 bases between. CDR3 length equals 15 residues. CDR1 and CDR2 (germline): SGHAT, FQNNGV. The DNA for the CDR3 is TGTGCCAGCAGCTCCTCAGGGGTTTCAACCTACGAGCAGTACTTC. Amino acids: CASSSSGVSTYEQYF.

The CDR3 DNA reads TGTGCCAGCAGTGAAGGTGTCAAAGAGACCCAGTACTTC. Protein sequence: CASSEGVKETQYF. J is TRBJ2-5 and V is TRBV6-1; D gene unclear. V shed 1 base and J shed 3 bases, with 6 bases lying between them. CDR1 and CDR2 (germline): MNHNS, SASEGT. This CDR3 contains 13 residues.

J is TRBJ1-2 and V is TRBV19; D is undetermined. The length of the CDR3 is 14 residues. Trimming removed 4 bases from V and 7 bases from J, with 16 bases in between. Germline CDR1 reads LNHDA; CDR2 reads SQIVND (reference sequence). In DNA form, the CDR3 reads TGTGCCAGTAGTACGCGTCGACCGGGTACTGGCTACACCTTC. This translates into CASSTRRPGTGYTF.